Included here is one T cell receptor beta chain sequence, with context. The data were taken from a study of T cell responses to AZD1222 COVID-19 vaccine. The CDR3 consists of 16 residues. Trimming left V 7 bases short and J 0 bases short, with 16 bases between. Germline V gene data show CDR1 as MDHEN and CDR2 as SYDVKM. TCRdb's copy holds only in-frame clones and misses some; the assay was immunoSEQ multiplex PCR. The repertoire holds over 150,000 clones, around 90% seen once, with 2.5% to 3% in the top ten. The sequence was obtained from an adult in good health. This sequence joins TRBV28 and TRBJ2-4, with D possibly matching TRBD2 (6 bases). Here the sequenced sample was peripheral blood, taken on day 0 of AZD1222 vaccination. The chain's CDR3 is CASTGGDLLAKNIQYF. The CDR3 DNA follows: TGTGCCAGCACGGGCGGGGATCTCCTAGCCAAAAACATTCAGTACTTC. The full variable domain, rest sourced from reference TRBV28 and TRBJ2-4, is DVKVTQSSRYLVKRTGEKVFLECVQDMDHENMFWYRQDPGLGLRLIYFSYDVKMKEKGDIPEGYSVSREKKERFSLILESASTNQTSMYLCASTGGDLLAKNIQYFGAGTRLSVL.